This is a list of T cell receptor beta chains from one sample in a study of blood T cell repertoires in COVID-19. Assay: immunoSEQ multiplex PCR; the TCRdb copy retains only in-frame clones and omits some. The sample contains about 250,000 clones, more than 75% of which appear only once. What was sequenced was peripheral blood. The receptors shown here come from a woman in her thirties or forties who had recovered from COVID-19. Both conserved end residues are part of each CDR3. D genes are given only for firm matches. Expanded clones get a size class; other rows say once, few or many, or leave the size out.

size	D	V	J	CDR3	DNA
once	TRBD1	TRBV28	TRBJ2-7	CASTTGTGAPYEQYF	TGTGCCAGCACCACCGGGACAGGGGCCCCCTACGAGCAGTACTTC
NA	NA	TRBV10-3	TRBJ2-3	CAISKPSDTQYF	TGTGCCATCAGCAAGCCTTCAGATACGCAGTATTTT
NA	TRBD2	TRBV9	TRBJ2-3	CASSVAAGGPLDTQYF	TGTGCCAGCAGCGTAGCGGCGGGAGGGCCGTTGGATACGCAGTATTTT
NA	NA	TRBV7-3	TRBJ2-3	CASSPGTDTQYF	TGTGCCAGCAGCCCGGGCACAGATACGCAGTATTTT
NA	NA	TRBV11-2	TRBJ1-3	CASSLGGTAWGNTIYF	TGTGCCAGCAGCTTAGGTGGCACCGCTTGGGGAAACACCATATATTTT
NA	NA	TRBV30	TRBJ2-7	CAWRNRGSHEQYF	TGTGCCTGGAGGAACCGGGGGTCCCACGAGCAGTACTTC
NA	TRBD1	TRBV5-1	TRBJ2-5	CASSPGTGETQYF	TGCGCCAGCAGCCCCGGGACAGGGGAGACCCAGTACTTC
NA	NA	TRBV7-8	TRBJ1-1	CASSFGLTEAFF	TGTGCCAGCAGCTTTGGGCTCACTGAAGCTTTCTTT
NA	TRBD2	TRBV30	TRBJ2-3	CAWSSGSSPSTDTQYF	TGTGCCTGGAGTAGCGGGAGTTCCCCTAGCACAGATACGCAGTATTTT
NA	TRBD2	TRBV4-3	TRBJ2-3	CASSQGTSGSLVTDTQYF	TGCGCCAGCAGCCAGGGGACTAGCGGGAGTCTGGTCACAGATACGCAGTATTTT
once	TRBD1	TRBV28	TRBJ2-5	CASSFQIRQGAKTQYF	TGTGCCAGCAGTTTTCAGATCCGGCAGGGGGCGAAGACCCAGTACTTC
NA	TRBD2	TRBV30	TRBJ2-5	CAWSRLAVQETQYF	TGTGCCTGGAGCCGGCTAGCGGTCCAAGAGACCCAGTACTTC
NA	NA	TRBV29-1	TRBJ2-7	CSVEGTANPYEQYF	TGCAGCGTTGAAGGGACAGCGAACCCCTACGAGCAGTACTTC
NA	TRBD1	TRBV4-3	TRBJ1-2	CASSRTGQDGYTF	TGCGCCAGCAGCCGAACCGGACAGGATGGCTACACCTTC
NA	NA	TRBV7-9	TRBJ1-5	CASSLVGGGRNQPQHF	TGTGCCAGCAGCTTAGTTGGGGGGGGCAGAAATCAGCCCCAGCATTTT
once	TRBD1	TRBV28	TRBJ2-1	CASMGQLHNEQFF	TGTGCCAGCATGGGACAGCTTCACAATGAGCAGTTCTTC
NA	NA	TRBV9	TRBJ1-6	CASSEAPGRGNNSPLHF	TGTGCCAGCAGCGAGGCCCCCGGGAGGGGCAATAATTCACCCCTCCACTTT
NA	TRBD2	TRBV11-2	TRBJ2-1	CASSLAGGLDRQFF	TGTGCCAGCAGCTTAGCCGGGGGGTTGGATAGGCAGTTCTTC
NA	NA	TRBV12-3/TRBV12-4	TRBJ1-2	CASSPGSYGYTF	TGTGCCAGCAGCCCGGGGAGCTATGGCTACACCTTC
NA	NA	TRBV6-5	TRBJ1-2	CASSYGGRPNYGYTF	TGTGCCAGCAGTTACGGGGGCAGACCTAACTATGGCTACACCTTC
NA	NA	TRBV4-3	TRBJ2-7	CASSQDLWGGSDEQYF	TGCGCCAGCAGCCAAGACCTTTGGGGGGGCTCCGACGAGCAGTACTTC
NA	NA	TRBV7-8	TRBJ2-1	CASSLGQALEQFF	TGTGCCAGCAGCTTAGGGCAAGCGCTTGAGCAGTTCTTC
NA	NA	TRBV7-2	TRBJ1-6	CASSLFWAGGSSYNSPLHF	TGTGCCAGCAGCTTATTCTGGGCGGGTGGGAGCTCCTATAATTCACCCCTCCACTTT
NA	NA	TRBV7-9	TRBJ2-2	CASSPIGELFF	TGTGCCAGCAGCCCCATCGGGGAGCTGTTTTTT
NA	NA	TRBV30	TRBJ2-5	CAWSWGDGETQYF	TGTGCCTGGAGTTGGGGGGATGGAGAGACCCAGTACTTC
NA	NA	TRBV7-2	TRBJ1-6	CASSPNRRPLHF	TGTGCCAGCAGCCCCAACCGCCGGCCCCTCCACTTT
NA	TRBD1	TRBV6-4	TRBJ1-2	CASSAFTGGGYTF	TGTGCCAGCAGTGCCTTCACAGGGGGCGGCTACACCTTC
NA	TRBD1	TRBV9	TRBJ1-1	CASSTRTGGYTEAFF	TGTGCCAGCAGCACCCGGACAGGGGGCTACACTGAAGCTTTCTTT
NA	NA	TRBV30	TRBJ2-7	CAWSPAGGLGYEQYF	TGTGCCTGGAGCCCCGCGGGCGGGCTAGGCTACGAGCAGTACTTC